This TCR beta chain was found in a study of blood T cells in healthy people across ages. The use of a sample-barcoded 5' primer and a J-beta primer mix characterized a second PCR of about 7 to 12 cycles. TCRdb reprocessed the 5' RACE reads via MiXCR and lists one record per CDR3 protein. The table includes 1.5 million to 2 million distinct CDR3 sequences, 49% detected once. In this sample, this clonotype turned up a few times. Per germline, CDR1 DFQATT and CDR2 SNEGSKA (reference sequence). V dropped 5 bases and J dropped 3; count of bases not matched to a gene: 6. The CDR3 contains 14 residues. Sequenced material: blood. The chain is built from TRBV20-1 and TRBJ2-3, with TRBD1 matching over 9 bases. This TCR was sampled from a woman in her thirties or forties in good health. The CDR3 sequence: CSALDRGYTDTQYF. CDR3 bases: TGCAGTGCTCTAGACAGGGGGTATACAGATACGCAGTATTTT.